Presented here are 22 T cell receptor beta chains from one specimen sequenced in a study of cytotoxic CD8 clonotypes in ibrutinib-treated CLL. The repertoire was sequenced with immunoSEQ multiplex PCR; TCRdb's copy has only in-frame clones and lacks some. The sample lists approximately 340,000 clones, 67% seen once, with around 6.3% in the top ten. The sequenced sample was PBMCs, obtained after 36 months of ibrutinib treatment. Receptor source: a human donor with chronic lymphocytic leukemia.

This clone turned up a few times. The chain uses TRBV6-6 and TRBJ2-7, with 9 bases fitting TRBD1. Per germline, CDR1 MNHNY and CDR2 SVGAGI (reference sequence). CDR3 length: 15 residues. Trimming took 2 bases from V and 2 from J; bases not matched to a gene: 4. In nucleotides, the CDR3 is TGTGCCAGCAGTTACGCTTGGGACAGGGCCTACGAGCAGTACTTC. Protein product: CASSYAWDRAYEQYF.

The rearrangement links TRBV4-1 to TRBJ2-7, with TRBD1 matching over 7 bases. This CDR3 comprises 14 residues. In germline, CDR1 is MGHRA, CDR2 YSYEKL. Losses at the gene ends were 1 base for V and 3 bases for J; bases not matched to a gene: 3. The CDR3 sequence: CASSQVRTGYEQYF. The DNA for the CDR3 is TGCGCCAGCAGCCAAGTGCGGACAGGCTACGAGCAGTACTTC.

V gene TRBV6-1 combines with J gene TRBJ2-4; no definite D call. Germline CDR1 reads MNHNS; CDR2 reads SASEGT. Trimming stripped 1 base from V and 4 bases from J, with 11 bases between. The CDR3 sequence is 15 residues long. CDR3 sequence (DNA): TGTGCCAGCAGTGAAGTTGATTGGGGTAAAAACATTCAGTACTTC. Its protein is CASSEVDWGKNIQYF.

The rearrangement uses TRBV5-1 and TRBJ2-7; D may be TRBD1 or TRBD2 (5 bases each). CDR1 and CDR2 (germline): SGHRS, YFSETQ. CDR3 size: 17 residues. V lost 0 bases, J lost 2 bases, and 18 bases lay in between. Here the CDR3 reads CASSLVRPGTGTYEQYF. DNA for the CDR3: TGCGCCAGCAGCTTGGTGCGCCCCGGGACGGGGACCTACGAGCAGTACTTC.

V and J are TRBV2 and TRBJ2-3; D call uncertain. From germline, CDR1 is SNHLY and CDR2 FYNNEI. V was shortened by 6 bases and J by 1 base, with 11 bases between the two germline ends. This CDR3 has 14 residues. DNA of the CDR3: TGTGCCAGCAGGGCCGATCGGGGCACAGATACGCAGTATTTT. Amino acid sequence: CASRADRGTDTQYF.

The chain carries TRBV7-4 and TRBJ2-2, with TRBD2 matching 9 bases. Germline V CDR1 and CDR2: SGHVT, SQSDAQ. Losses at the gene ends were 2 bases for V and 4 bases for J; bases not matched to a gene: 8. This CDR3 is 17 amino acids long. In nucleotides, the CDR3 is TGTGCCAGCAGCTTATGGCGGGGGGGCCCCGGCACCGGGGAGCTGTTTTTT. Its protein is CASSLWRGGPGTGELFF.

This rearrangement joins TRBV7-6 to TRBJ2-1; 9 nucleotides line up with TRBD2. Germline V gene lookup returns CDR1 SGHVS and CDR2 FNYEAQ. The CDR3 extends over 16 amino acids. After removal of 5 bases from V and 3 bases from J, the junction contained 8 bases not matched to a gene. CDR3 protein: CASSPEAGGRYNEQFF. CDR3 nucleotides: TGTGCCAGCAGCCCCGAAGCGGGGGGCCGCTACAATGAGCAGTTCTTC.

The chain carries TRBV7-3 and TRBJ1-6; unclear D gene. This CDR3 has 14 amino acids. The germline CDR1 and CDR2 sequences are SGHTA and FQGTGA. Trimming left V 2 bases short and J 6 bases short, with 8 bases between. The CDR3 spells CASSLWGANSPLHF. The CDR3 nucleotides are TGTGCCAGCAGCTTATGGGGAGCTAATTCACCCCTCCACTTT.

This clone was found a few times. The chain has TRBV9 and TRBJ2-1, with a weak D call TRBD2 (7 bases). The V end was cut by 0 bases, the J end by 2 bases, with 9 bases between. Germline CDR1 and CDR2: SGDLS and YYNGEE. The CDR3 covers 15 residues. DNA for the CDR3: TGTGCCAGCAGCGTAGCGGGGGGCCCCTACAATGAGCAGTTCTTC. This translates into CASSVAGGPYNEQFF.

The chain combines TRBV9 with TRBJ2-2; 10 nucleotides agree with TRBD1. Germline values: CDR1 SGDLS, CDR2 YYNGEE. This CDR3 comprises 17 residues. V lost 1 base to trimming and J lost 5 bases; unmatched junction nucleotides: 8. CDR3 bases: TGTGCCAGCAGCGTACCCCGACAGGGGGCGGGGACCGGGGAGCTGTTTTTT. The encoded protein is CASSVPRQGAGTGELFF.

V and J are TRBV5-1 and TRBJ2-7, with 10 bases that match TRBD1. The CDR3 length is 17 residues. Germline V lookup: CDR1 SGHRS, CDR2 YFSETQ. Trimming removed 0 bases from V and 3 bases from J; junction bases left unmatched: 9. The CDR3 DNA reads TGCGCCAGCAGCTTGGTACCCGGGACAGGGGTTGGCTACGAGCAGTACTTC. As protein: CASSLVPGTGVGYEQYF.

This clone was counted a few times. This CDR3 reads CATSRLPRVRSLYEQYF. The DNA of the CDR3 is TGTGCCACCAGCAGGCTGCCGAGGGTTAGGTCCCTCTACGAGCAGTACTTC. V is TRBV15 and J is TRBJ2-7, with D perhaps TRBD2 (5 bases). Per the germline V gene, CDR1 is LNHNV and CDR2 is YYDKDF (reference sequence). Between the trimmed V and J ends, which lost 3 bases and 3 bases, there was a span of 21 bases. The CDR3 is 17 residues long.

The rearrangement uses TRBV7-2 and TRBJ2-7, with D possibly TRBD1 on 5 matching bases. CDR3 length: 15 residues. V shed 5 bases and J shed 2 bases, with 16 bases lying between them. From germline, CDR1 is SGHTA and CDR2 FQGNSA. The CDR3 sequence: CASSHPSRTTYEQYF. The CDR3 DNA reads TGTGCCAGCAGCCACCCTTCGCGGACAACCTACGAGCAGTACTTC.

This clone was counted only a few times. The rearrangement joins TRBV7-2 to TRBJ2-7; 9 bases map to TRBD2. Germline CDR1 SGHTA, CDR2 FQGNSA. V gave up 4 bases and J gave up 2 bases; unmatched junction bases: 6. The CDR3 loop spans 15 amino acids. CDR3 residues: CASSYLAGSTYEQYF. In DNA, the CDR3 is TGTGCCAGCAGCTATCTAGCGGGAAGTACCTACGAGCAGTACTTC.

J is TRBJ2-6 and V is TRBV13; 9 bases are shared with TRBD2. The CDR3 extends over 17 amino acids. Germline V lookup: CDR1 PRHDT, CDR2 FYEKMQ (reference sequence). V was pared by 8 bases and J by 0 bases, with 8 bases of the junction left unmatched. CDR3 nucleotides: TGTGCCAGCCTCAGACTAGCGGAGATCTCTGGGGCCAACGTCCTGACTTTC. Its protein is CASLRLAEISGANVLTF.

J is TRBJ2-3 and V is TRBV7-2; tentative D call: TRBD2 (5 bases). The CDR3 runs to 14 residues. Looked up from germline, CDR1 is SGHTA and CDR2 is FQGNSA. V was trimmed by 0 bases and J by 5 bases, leaving 9 bases between them. The CDR3 region is CASSLAPSRDTQYF. DNA for the CDR3: TGTGCCAGCAGCTTAGCCCCTAGCCGAGATACGCAGTATTTT.

In its sample, this clone was seen once. The chain uses TRBV5-1 and TRBJ1-6; 7 nucleotides align to TRBD1. Germline CDR1 reads SGHRS; CDR2 reads YFSETQ. V shed 0 bases and J 7 bases; nucleotides not matched to a gene: 4. The CDR3 covers 15 residues. The CDR3 sequence: CASSLGRQGNSPLHF. The CDR3 DNA reads as TGCGCCAGCAGCTTGGGCCGACAGGGCAATTCACCCCTCCACTTT.

V is TRBV29-1 and J is TRBJ2-3, with D unclear. Germline CDR1 reads SQVTM; CDR2 reads ANQGSEA. Deletions cut 3 bases from V and 4 bases from J, with 11 bases between. CDR3 length: 13 residues. The CDR3 protein is CSVESSPADTQYF. The DNA of the CDR3 is TGCAGCGTTGAGAGTTCGCCCGCAGATACGCAGTATTTT.

V gene TRBV7-2 combines with J gene TRBJ2-7; 9 bases are shared with TRBD2. Germline CDR1 reads SGHTA; CDR2 reads FQGNSA. Trimming at V came to 2 bases and at J to 6 bases, leaving 8 bases not matched to a gene. The CDR3 is made up of 15 amino acids. CDR3 residues: CASSLKGGGASEQYF. As DNA, the CDR3 is TGTGCCAGCAGCTTAAAGGGCGGGGGGGCTTCCGAGCAGTACTTC.

This sequence joins TRBV4-1 and TRBJ1-2, with D perhaps matching TRBD1 (6 bases). CDR1 is MGHRA, CDR2 YSYEKL, per germline. The CDR3 is 15 amino acids. Deletions cut 0 bases from V and 4 bases from J, with 12 bases between. The CDR3 DNA sequence: TGCGCCAGCAGCCAAGACTGGGACACCCTCTATGGCTACACCTTC. It is translated as CASSQDWDTLYGYTF.

The sample holds one count of this clone. DNA for the CDR3: TGTGCCAGCAGCCCACGACAAGGACGATCCTACGAGCAGTACTTC. Translating it yields CASSPRQGRSYEQYF. V gene TRBV9 combines with J gene TRBJ2-7, with no clear D. The CDR3 loop spans 15 amino acids. V was pared by 4 bases and J by 1 base, with 15 bases between. Per the germline V gene, CDR1 is SGDLS and CDR2 is YYNGEE.

The chain couples TRBV6-6 to TRBJ2-7; no definite D call. The CDR3 totals 11 residues. V was trimmed by 0 bases and J by 6 bases, leaving 3 bases between them. In germline, CDR1 is MNHNY, CDR2 SVGAGI (reference sequence). The CDR3 sequence: CASSYSSEQYF. The DNA of the CDR3 is TGTGCCAGCAGTTACTCATCCGAGCAGTACTTC.